Sequencing of this T cell receptor beta chain was carried out in a study of T cells after yellow fever vaccination. Across the study: Any fraction with a low cell number was prepared using SMART-Seq v4 Ultra Low Input. Notes on the study in general: Though it reached lower strength, the secondary response hit its peak faster, day 5 versus 15. Reappearance after the booster was observed for most primary-vaccination clones (roughly 95% CD4, just over 85% CD8).

The 5'RACE template-switching step produced TCR cDNA and added a universal primer site and UMIs. MiXCR was run by TCRdb on the 5' RACE reads, yielding one entry per CDR3 protein. Of under 550,000 distinct CDR3 sequences listed, just over 20% are singletons. Worth noting for this clonotype: Its antigen remains unknown.

With V trimmed by 3 bases and J by 7 bases, 1 base remained unmatched. The CDR3 loop spans 12 amino acids. From germline, CDR1 is KGHDR and CDR2 SFDVKD. The sequence was obtained from a man between 18 and 35 years old who received the YFV17D yellow fever vaccine. Sequenced material: PBMCs, taken 21 days after the first yellow fever vaccination. V is TRBV24-1 and J is TRBJ1-2; 7 nucleotides line up with TRBD1. CDR3 region: CATSDGTVGYTF. CDR3 bases: TGTGCCACCAGTGATGGGACAGTTGGCTACACCTTC.